This TCR beta chain was documented in a study of T cell repertoires in cytomegalovirus infection. Per germline, CDR1 SQVTM and CDR2 ANQGSEA. Trimming removed 4 bases from V and 6 bases from J, with 12 bases in between. This CDR3 spans 13 amino acids. TCRdb re-derived calls from the reads in MiXCR, one entry per CDR3 protein. The sample consists of fewer than 550,000 distinct CDR3 sequences, 26% of them appearing once. What was sequenced was PBMCs. The TCR originated in a human donor in good health (CMV status not recorded). Some clones in this sample may be carry-over from other donors' samples. V and J are TRBV29-1 and TRBJ2-2, with a possible D match to TRBD1 (6 bases). CDR3 sequence reads: CSVGIPGAGELFF. CDR3 DNA sequence: TGCAGCGTTGGCATCCCAGGGGCCGGGGAGCTGTTTTTT.